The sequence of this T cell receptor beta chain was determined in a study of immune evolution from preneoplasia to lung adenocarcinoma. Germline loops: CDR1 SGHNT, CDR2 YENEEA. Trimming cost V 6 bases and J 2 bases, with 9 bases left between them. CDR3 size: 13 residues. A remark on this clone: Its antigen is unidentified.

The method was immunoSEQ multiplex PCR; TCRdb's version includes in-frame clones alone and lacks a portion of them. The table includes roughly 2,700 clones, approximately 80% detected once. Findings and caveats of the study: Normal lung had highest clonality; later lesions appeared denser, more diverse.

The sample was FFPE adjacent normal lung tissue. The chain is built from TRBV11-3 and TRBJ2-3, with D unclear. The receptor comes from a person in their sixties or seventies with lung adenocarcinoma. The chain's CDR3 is CASSSQDTDTQYF. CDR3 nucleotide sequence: TGTGCCAGCAGTAGTCAAGACACAGATACGCAGTATTTT.